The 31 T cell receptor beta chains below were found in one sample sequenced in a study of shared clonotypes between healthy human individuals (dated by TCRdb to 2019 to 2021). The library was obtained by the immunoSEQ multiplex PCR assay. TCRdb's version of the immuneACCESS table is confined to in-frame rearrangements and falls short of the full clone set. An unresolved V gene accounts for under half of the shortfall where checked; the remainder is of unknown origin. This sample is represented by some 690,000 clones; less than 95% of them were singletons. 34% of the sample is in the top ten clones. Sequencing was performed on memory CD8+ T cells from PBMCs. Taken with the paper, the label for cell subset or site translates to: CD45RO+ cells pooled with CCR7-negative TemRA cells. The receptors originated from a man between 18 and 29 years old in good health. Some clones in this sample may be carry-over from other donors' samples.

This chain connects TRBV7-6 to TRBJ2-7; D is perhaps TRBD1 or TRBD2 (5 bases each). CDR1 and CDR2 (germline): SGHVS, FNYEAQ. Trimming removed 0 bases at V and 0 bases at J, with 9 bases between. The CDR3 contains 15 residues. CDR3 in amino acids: CASSLAYGASYEQYF. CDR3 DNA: TGTGCCAGCAGCTTAGCGTACGGGGCCTCCTACGAGCAGTACTTC.

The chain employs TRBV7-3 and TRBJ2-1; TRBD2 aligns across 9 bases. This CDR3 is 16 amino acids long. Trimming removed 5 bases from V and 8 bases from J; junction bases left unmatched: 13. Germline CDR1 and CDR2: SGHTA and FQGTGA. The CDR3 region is CASSRAGGAPLDEQFF. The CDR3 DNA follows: TGTGCCAGCAGCAGAGCGGGAGGCGCCCCTCTCGATGAGCAGTTCTTC.

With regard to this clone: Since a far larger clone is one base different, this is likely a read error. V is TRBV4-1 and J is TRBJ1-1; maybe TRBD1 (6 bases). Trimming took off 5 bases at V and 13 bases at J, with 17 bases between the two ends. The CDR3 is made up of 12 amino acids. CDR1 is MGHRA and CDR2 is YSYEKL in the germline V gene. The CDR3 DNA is TGCGCCAGCAGCACTGGACGGGCAGGGGTTTTCTTT. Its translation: CASSTGRAGVFF.

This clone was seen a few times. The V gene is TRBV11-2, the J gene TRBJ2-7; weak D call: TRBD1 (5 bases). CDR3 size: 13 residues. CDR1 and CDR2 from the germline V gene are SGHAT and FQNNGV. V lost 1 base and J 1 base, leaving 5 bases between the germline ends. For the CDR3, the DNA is TGTGCCAGCAGCTTAGGACAGTCCTACGAGCAGTACTTC. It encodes CASSLGQSYEQYF. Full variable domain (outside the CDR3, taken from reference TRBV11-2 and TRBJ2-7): EAGVAQSPRYKIIEKRQSVAFWCNPISGHATLYWYQQILGQGPKLLIQFQNNGVVDDSQLPKDRFSAERLKGVDSTLKIQPAKLEDSAVYLCASSLGQSYEQYFGPGTRLTVT.

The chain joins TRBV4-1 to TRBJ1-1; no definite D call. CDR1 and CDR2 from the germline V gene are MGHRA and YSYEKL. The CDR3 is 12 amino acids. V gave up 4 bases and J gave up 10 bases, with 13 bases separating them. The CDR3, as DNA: TGCGCCAGCAGCCTGGACGGGGTGGGAGCTTTCTTT. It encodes CASSLDGVGAFF.

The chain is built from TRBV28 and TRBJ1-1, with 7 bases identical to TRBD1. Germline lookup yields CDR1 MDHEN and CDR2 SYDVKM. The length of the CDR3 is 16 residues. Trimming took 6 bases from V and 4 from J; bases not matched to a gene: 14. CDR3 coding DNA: TGTGCCAGCAGCTCGGCAGGGGGGTTATTTATCACTGAAGCTTTCTTT. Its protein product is CASSSAGGLFITEAFF. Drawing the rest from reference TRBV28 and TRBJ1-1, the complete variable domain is DVKVTQSSRYLVKRTGEKVFLECVQDMDHENMFWYRQDPGLGLRLIYFSYDVKMKEKGDIPEGYSVSREKKERFSLILESASTNQTSMYLCASSSAGGLFITEAFFGQGTRLTVV.

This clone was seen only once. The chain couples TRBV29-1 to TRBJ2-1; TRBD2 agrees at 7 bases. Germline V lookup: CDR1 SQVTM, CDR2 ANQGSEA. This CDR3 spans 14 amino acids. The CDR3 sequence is CTVGGGRSYNEQFF. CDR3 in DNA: TGCACCGTCGGCGGGGGTAGGTCCTACAATGAGCAGTTCTTC.

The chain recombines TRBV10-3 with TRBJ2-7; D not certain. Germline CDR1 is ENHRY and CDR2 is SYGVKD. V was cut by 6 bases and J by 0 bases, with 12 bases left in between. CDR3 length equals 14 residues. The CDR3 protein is CAISGPQDSYEQYF. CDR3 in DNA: TGTGCCATCAGCGGACCCCAGGACTCCTACGAGCAGTACTTC.

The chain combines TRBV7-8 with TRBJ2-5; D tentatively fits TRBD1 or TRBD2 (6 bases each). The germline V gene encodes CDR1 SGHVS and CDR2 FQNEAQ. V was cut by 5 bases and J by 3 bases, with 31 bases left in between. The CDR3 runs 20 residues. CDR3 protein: CASSQLLAGARGANKETQYF. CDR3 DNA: TGTGCCAGCAGCCAACTGCTGGCAGGGGCCCGCGGGGCCAACAAAGAGACCCAGTACTTC. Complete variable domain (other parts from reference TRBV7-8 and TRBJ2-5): GAGVSQSPRYKVAKRGQDVALRCDPISGHVSLFWYQQALGQGPEFLTYFQNEAQLDKSGLPSDRFFAERPEGSVSTLKIQRTQQEDSAVYLCASSQLLAGARGANKETQYFGPGTRLLVL.

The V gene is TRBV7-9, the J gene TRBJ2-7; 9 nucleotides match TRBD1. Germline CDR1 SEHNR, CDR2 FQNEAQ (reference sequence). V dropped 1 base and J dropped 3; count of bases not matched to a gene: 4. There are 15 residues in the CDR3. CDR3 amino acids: CASSLGGTGYYEQYF. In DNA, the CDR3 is TGTGCCAGCAGCTTAGGGGGGACAGGGTACTACGAGCAGTACTTC.

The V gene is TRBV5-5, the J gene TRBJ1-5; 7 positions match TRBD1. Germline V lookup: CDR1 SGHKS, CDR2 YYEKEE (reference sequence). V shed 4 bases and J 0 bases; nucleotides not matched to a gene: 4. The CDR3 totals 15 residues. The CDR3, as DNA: TGTGCCAGCAGCCCGGGACAGAGTAGCAATCAGCCCCAGCATTTT. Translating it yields CASSPGQSSNQPQHF.

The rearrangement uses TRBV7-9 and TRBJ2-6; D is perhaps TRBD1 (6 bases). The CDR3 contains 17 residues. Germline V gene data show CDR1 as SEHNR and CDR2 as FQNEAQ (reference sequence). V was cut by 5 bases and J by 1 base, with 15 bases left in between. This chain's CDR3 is CASSIPTGGSGANVLTF. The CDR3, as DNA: TGTGCCAGCAGCATACCGACAGGCGGTTCTGGGGCCAACGTCCTGACTTTC.

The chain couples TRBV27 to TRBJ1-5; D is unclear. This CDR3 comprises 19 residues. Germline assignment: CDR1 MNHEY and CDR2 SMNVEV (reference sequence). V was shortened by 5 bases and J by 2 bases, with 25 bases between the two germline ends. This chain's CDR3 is CASSPMSGSSLNGNQPQHF. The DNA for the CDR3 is TGTGCCAGCAGTCCCATGTCGGGTTCTAGCCTCAATGGCAATCAGCCCCAGCATTTT.

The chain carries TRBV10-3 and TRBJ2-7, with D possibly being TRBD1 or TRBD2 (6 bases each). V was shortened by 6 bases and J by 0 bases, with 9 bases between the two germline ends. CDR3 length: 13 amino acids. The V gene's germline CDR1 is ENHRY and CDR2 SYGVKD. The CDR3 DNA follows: TGTGCCATCAGGCGGGACACCTCCTACGAGCAGTACTTC. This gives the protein CAIRRDTSYEQYF.

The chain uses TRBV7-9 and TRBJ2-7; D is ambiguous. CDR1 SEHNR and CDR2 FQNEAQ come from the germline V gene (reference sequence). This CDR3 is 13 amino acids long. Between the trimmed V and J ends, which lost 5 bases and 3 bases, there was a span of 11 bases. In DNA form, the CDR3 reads TGTGCCAGCAGCCCCGTGAGGCACTACGAGCAGTACTTC. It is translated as CASSPVRHYEQYF.

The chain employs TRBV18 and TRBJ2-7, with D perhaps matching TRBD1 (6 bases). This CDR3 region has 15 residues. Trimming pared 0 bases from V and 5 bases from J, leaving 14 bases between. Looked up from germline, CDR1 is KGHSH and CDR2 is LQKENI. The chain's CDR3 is CASSPPGRGVDEQYF. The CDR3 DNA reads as TGTGCCAGCTCACCACCGGGCAGGGGAGTCGACGAGCAGTACTTC.

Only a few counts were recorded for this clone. The CDR3 DNA sequence: TGCAGCGTTGAGACGGGCTATGGCTACACCTTC. It specifies CSVETGYGYTF. This chain connects TRBV29-1 to TRBJ1-2; D is ambiguous. Germline CDR1 SQVTM, CDR2 ANQGSEA. This CDR3 is 11 amino acids long. The V and J ends lost 3 bases and 4 bases respectively, with 6 bases between them.

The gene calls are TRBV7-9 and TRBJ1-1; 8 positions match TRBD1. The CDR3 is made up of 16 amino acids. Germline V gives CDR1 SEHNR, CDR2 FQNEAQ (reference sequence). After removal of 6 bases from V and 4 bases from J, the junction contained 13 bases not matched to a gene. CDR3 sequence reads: CASRNRQGPNFTEAFF. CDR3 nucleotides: TGTGCCAGCAGGAACAGACAGGGGCCCAATTTCACTGAAGCTTTCTTT.

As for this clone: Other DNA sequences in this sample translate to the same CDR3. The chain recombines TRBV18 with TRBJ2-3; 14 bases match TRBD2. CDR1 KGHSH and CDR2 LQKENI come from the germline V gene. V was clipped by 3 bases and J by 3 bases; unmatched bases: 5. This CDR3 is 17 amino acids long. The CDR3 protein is CASSPPGLAGVTDTQYF. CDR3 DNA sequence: TGTGCCAGCTCACCTCCGGGACTAGCGGGAGTTACAGATACGCAGTATTTT.

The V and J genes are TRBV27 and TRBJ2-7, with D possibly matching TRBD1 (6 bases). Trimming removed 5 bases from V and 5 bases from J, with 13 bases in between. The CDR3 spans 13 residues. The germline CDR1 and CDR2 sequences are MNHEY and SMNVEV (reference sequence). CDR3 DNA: TGTGCCAGCAGTCCACTGGGGGCCGACGAGCAGTACTTC. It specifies CASSPLGADEQYF.

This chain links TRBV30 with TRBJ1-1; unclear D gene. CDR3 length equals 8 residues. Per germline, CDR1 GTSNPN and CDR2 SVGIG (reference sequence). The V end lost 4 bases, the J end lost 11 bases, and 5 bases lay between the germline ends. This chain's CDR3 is CAWNTAFF. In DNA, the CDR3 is TGTGCCTGGAACACGGCTTTCTTT.

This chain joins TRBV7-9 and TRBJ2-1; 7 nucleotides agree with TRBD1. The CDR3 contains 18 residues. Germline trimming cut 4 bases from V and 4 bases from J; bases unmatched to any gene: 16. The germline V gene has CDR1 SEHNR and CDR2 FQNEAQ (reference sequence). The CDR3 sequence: CASSSDFKTGRGYNEQFF. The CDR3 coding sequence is TGTGCCAGCAGCTCGGACTTTAAGACAGGGCGAGGTTACAATGAGCAGTTCTTC. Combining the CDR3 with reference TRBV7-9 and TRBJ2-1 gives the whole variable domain DTGVSQNPRHKITKRGQNVTFRCDPISEHNRLYWYRQTLGQGPEFLTYFQNEAQLEKSRLLSDRFSAERPKGSFSTLEIQRTEQGDSAMYLCASSSDFKTGRGYNEQFFGPGTRLTVL.

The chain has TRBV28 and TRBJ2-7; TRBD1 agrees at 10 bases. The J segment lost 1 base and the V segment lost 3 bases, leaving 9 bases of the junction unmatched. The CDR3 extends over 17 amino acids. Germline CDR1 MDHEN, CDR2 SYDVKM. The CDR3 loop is CASSLTYGTGVSYEQYF. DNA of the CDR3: TGTGCCAGCAGTTTGACCTATGGGACAGGGGTTTCCTACGAGCAGTACTTC.

CDR3 region: CASSLAPQDGYGYTF. The CDR3 DNA follows: TGTGCCAGCAGCTTGGCTCCCCAGGATGGCTATGGCTACACCTTC. The J gene is TRBJ1-2, the V gene TRBV5-6; D call uncertain. The CDR3 has 15 amino acids. Germline V gives CDR1 SGHDT, CDR2 YYEEEE. V was clipped by 0 bases and J by 4 bases, with 13 bases between them.

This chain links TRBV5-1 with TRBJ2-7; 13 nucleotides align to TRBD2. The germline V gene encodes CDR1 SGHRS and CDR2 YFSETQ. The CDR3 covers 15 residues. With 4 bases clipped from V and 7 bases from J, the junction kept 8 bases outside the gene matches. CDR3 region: CASSPTSGRPREQYF. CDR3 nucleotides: TGCGCCAGCAGCCCGACTAGCGGGAGGCCACGGGAGCAGTACTTC.

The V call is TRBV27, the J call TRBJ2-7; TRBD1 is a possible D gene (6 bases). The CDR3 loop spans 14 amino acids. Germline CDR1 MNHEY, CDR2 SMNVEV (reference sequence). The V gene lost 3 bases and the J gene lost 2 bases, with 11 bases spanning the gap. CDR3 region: CASSFIGDTYEQYF. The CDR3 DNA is TGTGCCAGCAGTTTTATCGGGGACACCTACGAGCAGTACTTC.

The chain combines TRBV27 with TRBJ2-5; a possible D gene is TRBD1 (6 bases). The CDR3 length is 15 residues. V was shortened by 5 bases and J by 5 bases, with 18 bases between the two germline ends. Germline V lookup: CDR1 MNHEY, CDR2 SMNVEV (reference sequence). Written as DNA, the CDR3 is TGTGCCAGCAGTCCACACAGGGATTCCACGGAGACCCAGTACTTC. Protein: CASSPHRDSTETQYF.

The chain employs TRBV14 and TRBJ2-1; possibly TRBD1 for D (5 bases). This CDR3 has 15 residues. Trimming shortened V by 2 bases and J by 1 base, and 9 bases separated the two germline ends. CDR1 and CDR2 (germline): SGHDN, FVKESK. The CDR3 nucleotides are TGTGCCAGCAGCCAAAGGCCAGGGTCCTACAATGAGCAGTTCTTC. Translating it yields CASSQRPGSYNEQFF.

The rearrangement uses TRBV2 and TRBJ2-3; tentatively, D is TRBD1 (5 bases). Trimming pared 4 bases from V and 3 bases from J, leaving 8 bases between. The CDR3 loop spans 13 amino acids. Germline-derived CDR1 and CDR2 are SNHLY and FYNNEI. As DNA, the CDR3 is TGTGCCAGCAGTGCAGGGTATACAGATACGCAGTATTTT. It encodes CASSAGYTDTQYF.

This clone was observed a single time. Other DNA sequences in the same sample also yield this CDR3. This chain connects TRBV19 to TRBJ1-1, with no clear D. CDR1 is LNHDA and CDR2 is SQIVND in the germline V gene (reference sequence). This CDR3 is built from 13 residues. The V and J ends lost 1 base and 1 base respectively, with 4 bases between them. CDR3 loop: CASSIAANTEAFF. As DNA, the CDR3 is TGTGCCAGTAGTATAGCTGCGAACACTGAAGCTTTCTTT.

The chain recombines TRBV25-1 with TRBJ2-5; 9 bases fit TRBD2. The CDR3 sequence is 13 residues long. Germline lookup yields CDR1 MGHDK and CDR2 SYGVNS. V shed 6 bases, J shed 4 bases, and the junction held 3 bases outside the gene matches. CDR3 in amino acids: CASSVLAGETQYF. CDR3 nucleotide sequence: TGTGCCAGCAGCGTACTAGCGGGAGAGACCCAGTACTTC.